Below are 26 T cell receptor beta chains sequenced from a single sample in a study of blood T cell repertoires in COVID-19. The method was immunoSEQ multiplex PCR; TCRdb's version includes in-frame clones alone and lacks a portion of them. The profile shows under 200,000 clones, about 87% of them singletons. What was sequenced was peripheral blood. These receptors originate from a woman aged 80 or over with COVID-19, enrolled during active disease.

This clone came up a few times. The chain recombines TRBV21-1 with TRBJ1-2; the DNA was not compared with TRBD1, the D call given in the table. TRBV21-1 is tagged as a pseudogene. CDR3 size: 15 residues. The CDR3 spells CASSKVVRVNYGYTF. CDR3 DNA sequence: TGTGCCAGCAGCAAAGTTGTCAGGGTAAACTATGGCTACACCTTC.

The chain employs TRBV2 and TRBJ2-3, with a tentative D call TRBD2 (6 bases). Deletions cut 3 bases from V and 1 base from J, with 11 bases between. This CDR3 contains 15 residues. From germline, CDR1 is SNHLY and CDR2 FYNNEI. DNA for the CDR3: TGTGCCAGCAGTGAGACGGGAGTGGGCACAGATACGCAGTATTTT. Its protein product is CASSETGVGTDTQYF.

The genes are TRBV5-1 and TRBJ2-1; D gene ambiguous. The CDR3 is made up of 16 amino acids. With 0 bases removed from V and 2 bases from J, the gap between germline ends came to 12 bases. The germline gives CDR1 SGHRS, CDR2 YFSETQ. The CDR3 DNA reads TGCGCCAGCAGCTTGGCCATGGCTAGAGCCTACAATGAGCAGTTCTTC. It encodes CASSLAMARAYNEQFF.

The gene calls are TRBV2 and TRBJ2-7; D ambiguous. Trimming took off 7 bases at V and 3 bases at J, with 7 bases between the two ends. The CDR3 runs to 11 residues. CDR1 and CDR2 from the germline V gene are SNHLY and FYNNEI. CDR3 DNA: TGTGCCAGCACCTCTTTCTACGAGCAGTACTTC. Its protein is CASTSFYEQYF.

The CDR3 nucleotides read TGTGCCAGCAGTCCGATCGGGGTACTCTATGGCTACACCTTC. It translates to CASSPIGVLYGYTF. This chain uses TRBV6-2 or TRBV6-3 with TRBJ1-2; D unclear. Trimming removed 5 bases from V and 4 bases from J, with 14 bases in between. The germline CDR1 and CDR2 sequences are MNHEY and SVGEGT. The CDR3 is 14 residues long.

The chain recombines TRBV7-2 with TRBJ1-2, with 8 positions matching TRBD1. V lost 5 bases and J lost 8; bases outside the gene matches: 7. Germline V CDR1 and CDR2: SGHTA, FQGNSA. The CDR3 sequence is 13 residues long. Here the CDR3 reads CASSNQGARGYTF. The CDR3, as DNA: TGTGCCAGCAGCAACCAGGGGGCGCGGGGCTACACCTTC. Full variable domain (rest looked up from reference TRBV7-2 and TRBJ1-2): GAGVSQSPSNKVTEKGKDVELRCDPISGHTALYWYRQSLGQGLEFLIYFQGNSAPDKSGLPSDRFSAERTGGSVSTLTIQRTQQEDSAVYLCASSNQGARGYTFGSGTRLTVV.

The gene calls are TRBV19 and TRBJ2-5; D might be TRBD1 (6 bases). The CDR3 spans 15 residues. Germline V gene data show CDR1 as LNHDA and CDR2 as SQIVND (reference sequence). The ends were cut back, 5 bases at V and 5 bases at J, with 18 bases in the middle. CDR3 loop: CASSYPMGAGETQYF. The CDR3 bases are TGTGCCAGTAGTTACCCGATGGGGGCTGGGGAGACCCAGTACTTC.

This clone has more than one count but fewer than ten. The V gene is TRBV5-1, the J gene TRBJ1-5, with D possibly TRBD1 on 5 matching bases. CDR3 length equals 15 residues. Germline V gene data show CDR1 as SGHRS and CDR2 as YFSETQ. V was trimmed by 1 base and J by 1 base, leaving 9 bases between them. The CDR3 DNA follows: TGCGCCAGCAGCTTGCTCGGGGGGAGCAATCAGCCCCAGCATTTT. Protein product: CASSLLGGSNQPQHF.

The rearrangement joins TRBV21-1 to TRBJ1-1. TRBV21-1 is a listed pseudogene. The CDR3 runs to 14 residues. CDR3 in DNA: TGTGCCAGCACCCCAGGGAGGAGGGACACTGAAGCTTTCTTT. Its translation: CASTPGRRDTEAFF.

V gene TRBV9 combines with J gene TRBJ2-7; a weak D match, TRBD2 (7 bases). Germline lookup yields CDR1 SGDLS and CDR2 YYNGEE. With 0 bases removed from V and 0 bases from J, the gap between germline ends came to 19 bases. The length of the CDR3 is 18 residues. The CDR3 region is CASSVAPMGGGSSYEQYF. CDR3 bases: TGTGCCAGCAGCGTAGCTCCCATGGGGGGCGGGAGCTCCTACGAGCAGTACTTC.

The rearrangement joins TRBV7-8 to TRBJ1-3; 7 bases line up with TRBD1. The V gene end was trimmed by 5 bases and the J gene end by 1 base; junction bases not matched to a gene: 14. The germline V gene encodes CDR1 SGHVS and CDR2 FQNEAQ. The CDR3 is 18 amino acids. The CDR3 nucleotides are TGTGCCAGCAGCATCGGACAGGTGAATAGACTATCTGGAAACACCATATATTTT. Translating gives CASSIGQVNRLSGNTIYF. The full variable domain, completed using reference TRBV7-8 and TRBJ1-3, is GAGVSQSPRYKVAKRGQDVALRCDPISGHVSLFWYQQALGQGPEFLTYFQNEAQLDKSGLPSDRFFAERPEGSVSTLKIQRTQQEDSAVYLCASSIGQVNRLSGNTIYFGEGSWLTVV.

The chain recombines TRBV4-3 with TRBJ1-2, with 7 bases fitting TRBD1. The CDR3 is 17 amino acids. Trimming at V came to 3 bases and at J to 7 bases, leaving 17 bases not matched to a gene. The germline V gene has CDR1 LGHNA and CDR2 YSLEER. The DNA of the CDR3 is TGCGCCAGCAGCCACCTAGGGGGCGAAGGGTCGGGGGCTGGCTACACCTTC. As protein: CASSHLGGEGSGAGYTF.

The chain combines TRBV19 with TRBJ2-2, with 7 bases that match TRBD2. The CDR3 runs to 15 residues. Unmatched junction bases numbered 4, after V lost 4 bases and J lost 2 bases. Germline assignment: CDR1 LNHDA and CDR2 SQIVND (reference sequence). Here the CDR3 reads CASSTGTTNTGELFF. CDR3 DNA sequence: TGTGCCAGTAGTACCGGGACTACTAACACCGGGGAGCTGTTTTTT.

This chain connects TRBV7-9 to TRBJ2-3, with TRBD2 matching over 12 bases. Germline V lookup: CDR1 SEHNR, CDR2 FQNEAQ (reference sequence). The CDR3 has 18 amino acids. Trimming removed 5 bases from V and 5 bases from J; junction bases left unmatched: 14. Here the CDR3 reads CASSKTLNPGLAGDTQYF. DNA of the CDR3: TGTGCCAGCAGCAAAACCTTAAATCCGGGACTAGCGGGAGATACGCAGTATTTT.

The genes are TRBV7-2 and TRBJ2-2; 13 bases line up with TRBD2. CDR1 and CDR2 (germline): SGHTA, FQGNSA. This CDR3 contains 18 residues. V dropped 5 bases and J dropped 1; count of bases not matched to a gene: 7. CDR3 DNA sequence: TGTGCCAGCAGCCCGGGACTAGCGGGAACTCTGAACACCGGGGAGCTGTTTTTT. It is translated as CASSPGLAGTLNTGELFF.

V and J are TRBV27 and TRBJ1-4; 7 bases align to TRBD1. V lost 5 bases to trimming and J lost 6 bases; unmatched junction nucleotides: 9. The CDR3 extends over 15 amino acids. CDR1 is MNHEY, CDR2 SMNVEV, per germline (reference sequence). This CDR3 is CASSPIQGFDEKLFF. CDR3 coding DNA: TGTGCCAGCAGTCCTATACAGGGGTTCGATGAAAAACTGTTTTTT.

The chain employs TRBV4-1 and TRBJ2-7, with D tentatively TRBD2 (5 bases). This CDR3 comprises 14 residues. Germline V gene lookup returns CDR1 MGHRA and CDR2 YSYEKL. V was trimmed by 2 bases and J by 3 bases, leaving 11 bases between them. The CDR3 region is CASSQSPEGYEQYF. The CDR3 nucleotides read TGCGCCAGCAGCCAATCTCCAGAGGGCTACGAGCAGTACTTC.

The chain employs TRBV5-5 and TRBJ1-6, with D possibly TRBD1 on 6 matching bases. The CDR3 runs to 14 residues. The V end was cut by 4 bases, the J end by 6 bases, with 11 bases between. Looked up from germline, CDR1 is SGHKS and CDR2 is YYEKEE (reference sequence). In nucleotides, the CDR3 is TGTGCCAGCAGCCCGACAGGAACTAATTCACCCCTCCACTTT. Amino acid sequence: CASSPTGTNSPLHF.

The genes are TRBV3-1 (or the pseudogene TRBV3-2) and TRBJ1-4; possible D gene TRBD1, 5 bases. CDR1 is LGHDT, CDR2 YNNKEL, per germline (reference sequence). V gave up 5 bases and J gave up 7 bases, with 20 bases separating them. This CDR3 is 16 amino acids long. The CDR3 loop is CASSTPPTTGREKLFF. DNA for the CDR3: TGTGCCAGCAGCACACCCCCTACAACAGGACGTGAAAAACTGTTTTTT.

The chain links TRBV5-4 to TRBJ2-5; 13 positions match TRBD2. Trimming took 4 bases from V and 5 from J; bases not matched to a gene: 8. CDR1 SGHNT and CDR2 YYREEE come from the germline V gene (reference sequence). The CDR3 totals 16 residues. CDR3 loop: CASSSGLAGVGETQYF. The CDR3 DNA reads as TGTGCCAGCAGCAGTGGACTAGCGGGAGTCGGGGAGACCCAGTACTTC.

This chain links TRBV28 with TRBJ1-5; unclear D gene. The CDR3 has 15 amino acids. Trimming stripped 6 bases from V and 3 bases from J, with 15 bases between. CDR1 and CDR2 (germline): MDHEN, SYDVKM. In nucleotides, the CDR3 is TGTGCCAGCAGACCAAGTCGGTCCCACAATCAGCCCCAGCATTTT. Translation gives CASRPSRSHNQPQHF.

The J gene is TRBJ2-3, the V gene TRBV5-1; D ambiguous. CDR3 length equals 15 residues. V lost 0 bases and J lost 2, with 10 bases in between. Germline V gene data show CDR1 as SGHRS and CDR2 as YFSETQ. The CDR3 loop reads CASSLAVAATDTQYF. The CDR3 nucleotides read TGCGCCAGCAGCTTGGCAGTTGCGGCCACAGATACGCAGTATTTT.

The rearrangement links TRBV6-5 to TRBJ2-3; 8 bases fit TRBD2. CDR1 is MNHEY and CDR2 is SVGAGI in the germline V gene. Unmatched junction bases numbered 5, after V lost 8 bases and J lost 1 base. The length of the CDR3 is 14 residues. CDR3 DNA: TGTGCCAGCCTGCGGACTAGCCGCACAGATACGCAGTATTTT. Translating gives CASLRTSRTDTQYF.

The gene calls are TRBV15 and TRBJ2-1; 9 bases align to TRBD2. After removal of 0 bases from V and 8 bases from J, the junction contained 11 bases not matched to a gene. The CDR3 loop spans 17 amino acids. Germline V CDR1 and CDR2: LNHNV, YYDKDF (reference sequence). The CDR3 loop is CATSRDYPGLAGHEQFF. The CDR3 bases are TGTGCCACCAGCAGAGATTATCCGGGACTAGCTGGTCATGAGCAGTTCTTC.

The chain is built from TRBV19 and TRBJ1-5, with D hard to call. This CDR3 comprises 13 residues. Trimming took 7 bases from V and 5 from J, leaving 12 bases between them. The germline gives CDR1 LNHDA, CDR2 SQIVND (reference sequence). The CDR3 nucleotides read TGTGCCAGTAAAGCAGGTTGGGATCAGCCCCAGCATTTT. Translated: CASKAGWDQPQHF.

This clone was seen a single time. CDR3 sequence reads: CASSQGLTYEQYF. CDR3 in DNA: TGTGCCAGCAGCCAGGGACTTACCTACGAGCAGTACTTC. The chain has TRBV6-6 and TRBJ2-7, with D perhaps matching TRBD2 (6 bases). The CDR3 is made up of 13 amino acids. With 6 bases removed from V and 2 bases from J, the gap between germline ends came to 11 bases. CDR1 and CDR2 from the germline V gene are MNHNY and SVGAGI (reference sequence).